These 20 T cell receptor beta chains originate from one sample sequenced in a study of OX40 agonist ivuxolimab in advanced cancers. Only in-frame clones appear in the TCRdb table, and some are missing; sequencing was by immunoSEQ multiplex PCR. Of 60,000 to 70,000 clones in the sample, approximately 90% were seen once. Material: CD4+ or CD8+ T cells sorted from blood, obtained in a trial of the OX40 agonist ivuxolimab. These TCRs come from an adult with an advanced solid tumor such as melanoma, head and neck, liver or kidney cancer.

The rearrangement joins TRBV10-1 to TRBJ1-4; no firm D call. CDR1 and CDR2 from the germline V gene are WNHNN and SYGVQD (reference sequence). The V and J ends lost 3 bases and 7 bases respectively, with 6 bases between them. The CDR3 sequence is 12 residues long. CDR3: CASSDGFEKLFF. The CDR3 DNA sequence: TGCGCCAGCAGTGACGGGTTTGAAAAACTGTTTTTT.

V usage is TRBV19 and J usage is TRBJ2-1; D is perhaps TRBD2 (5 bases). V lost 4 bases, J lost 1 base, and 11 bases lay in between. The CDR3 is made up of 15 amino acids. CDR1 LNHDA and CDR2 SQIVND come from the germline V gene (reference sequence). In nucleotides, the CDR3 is TGTGCCAGTAGTACGGGGAGTTTATCCTACAATGAGCAGTTCTTC. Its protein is CASSTGSLSYNEQFF.

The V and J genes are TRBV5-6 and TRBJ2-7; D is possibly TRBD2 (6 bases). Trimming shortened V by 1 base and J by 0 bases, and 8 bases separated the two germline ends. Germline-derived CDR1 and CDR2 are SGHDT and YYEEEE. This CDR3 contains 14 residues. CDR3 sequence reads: CASSLSGSSYEQYF. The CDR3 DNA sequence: TGTGCCAGCAGCTTGTCCGGGAGCTCCTACGAGCAGTACTTC.

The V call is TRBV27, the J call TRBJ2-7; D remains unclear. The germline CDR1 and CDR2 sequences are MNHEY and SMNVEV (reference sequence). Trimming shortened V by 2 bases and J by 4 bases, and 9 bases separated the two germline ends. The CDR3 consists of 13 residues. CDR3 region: CASSLLPPYEQYF. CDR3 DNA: TGTGCCAGCAGTTTACTGCCCCCTTACGAGCAGTACTTC.

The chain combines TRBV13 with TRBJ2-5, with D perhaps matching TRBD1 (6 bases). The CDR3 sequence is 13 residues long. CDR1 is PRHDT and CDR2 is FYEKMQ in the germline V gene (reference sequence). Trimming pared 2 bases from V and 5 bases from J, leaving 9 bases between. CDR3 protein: CASSLNRAETQYF. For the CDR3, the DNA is TGTGCCAGCAGCTTAAACAGGGCTGAGACCCAGTACTTC.

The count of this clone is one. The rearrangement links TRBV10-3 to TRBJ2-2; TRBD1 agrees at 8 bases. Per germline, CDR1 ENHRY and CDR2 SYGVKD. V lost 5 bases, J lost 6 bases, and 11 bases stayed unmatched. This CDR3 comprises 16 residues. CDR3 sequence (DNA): TGTGCCATCAGTTCAGGACAGGGAAATGACCCCGGGGAGCTGTTTTTT. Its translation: CAISSGQGNDPGELFF.

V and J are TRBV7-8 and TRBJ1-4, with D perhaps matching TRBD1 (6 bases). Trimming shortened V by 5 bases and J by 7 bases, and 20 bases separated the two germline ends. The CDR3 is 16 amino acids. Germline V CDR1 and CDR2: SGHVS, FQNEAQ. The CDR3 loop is CASSIPYRAGSEKLFF. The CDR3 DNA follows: TGTGCCAGCAGCATACCCTACAGGGCCGGATCTGAAAAACTGTTTTTT.

Here the CDR3 DNA reads TGTGCCAGCAGCGTAACCCGGGACAGGGGGTCCGAGCAGTACTTC. It encodes CASSVTRDRGSEQYF. The rearrangement uses TRBV9 and TRBJ2-7, with 11 nucleotides matching TRBD1. Trimming cost V 1 base and J 6 bases; bases outside gene matches: 6. Germline assignment: CDR1 SGDLS and CDR2 YYNGEE. The CDR3 extends over 15 amino acids.

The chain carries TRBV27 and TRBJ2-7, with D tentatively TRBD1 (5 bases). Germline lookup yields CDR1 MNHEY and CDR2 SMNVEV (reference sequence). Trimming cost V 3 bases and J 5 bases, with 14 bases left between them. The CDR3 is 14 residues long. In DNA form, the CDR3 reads TGTGCCAGCAGTTTCCTCGGCAGGGAAGACGAGCAGTACTTC. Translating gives CASSFLGREDEQYF.

This chain's CDR3 is CASSLARLADAYEQYF. CDR3 coding DNA: TGTGCCAGCAGCTTAGCGCGGCTAGCCGACGCCTACGAGCAGTACTTC. This rearrangement joins TRBV7-8 to TRBJ2-7, with a tentative D call TRBD2 (5 bases). The CDR3 is 16 residues long. V shed 0 bases and J shed 2 bases, with 14 bases lying between them. The V gene's germline CDR1 is SGHVS and CDR2 FQNEAQ.

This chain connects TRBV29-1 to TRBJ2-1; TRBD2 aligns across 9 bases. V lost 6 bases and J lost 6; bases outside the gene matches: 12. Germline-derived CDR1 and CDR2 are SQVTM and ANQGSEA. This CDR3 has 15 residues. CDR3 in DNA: TGCAGCGTATTCCCTAGCGGGAAAGACTTCAATGAGCAGTTCTTC. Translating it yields CSVFPSGKDFNEQFF.

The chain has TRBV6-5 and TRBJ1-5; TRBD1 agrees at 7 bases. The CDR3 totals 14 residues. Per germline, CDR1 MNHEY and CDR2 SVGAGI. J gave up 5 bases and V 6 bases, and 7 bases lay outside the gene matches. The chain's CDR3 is CASSRRQGDQPQHF. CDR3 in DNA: TGTGCCAGCAGCCGACGACAGGGCGATCAGCCCCAGCATTTT.

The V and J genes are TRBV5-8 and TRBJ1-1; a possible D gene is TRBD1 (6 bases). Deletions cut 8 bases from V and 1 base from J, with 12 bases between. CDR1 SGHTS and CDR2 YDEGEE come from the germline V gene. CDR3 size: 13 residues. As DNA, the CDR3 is TGTGCCAGTGTCGACAGGCCGAACACTGAAGCTTTCTTT. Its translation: CASVDRPNTEAFF.

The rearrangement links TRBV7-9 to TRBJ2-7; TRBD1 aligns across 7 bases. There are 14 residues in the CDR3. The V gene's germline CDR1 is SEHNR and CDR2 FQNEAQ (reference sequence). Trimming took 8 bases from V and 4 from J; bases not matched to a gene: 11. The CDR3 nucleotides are TGTGCCAGCGCCGACGGGACAGCCCTATACGAGCAGTACTTC. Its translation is CASADGTALYEQYF.

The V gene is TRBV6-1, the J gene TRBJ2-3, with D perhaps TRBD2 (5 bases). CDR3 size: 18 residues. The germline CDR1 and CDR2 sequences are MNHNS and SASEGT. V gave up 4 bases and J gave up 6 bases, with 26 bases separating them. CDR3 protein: CASSGSLRRLGDADTQYF. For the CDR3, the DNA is TGTGCCAGCAGTGGCTCCTTAAGACGGCTGGGAGATGCCGATACGCAGTATTTT.

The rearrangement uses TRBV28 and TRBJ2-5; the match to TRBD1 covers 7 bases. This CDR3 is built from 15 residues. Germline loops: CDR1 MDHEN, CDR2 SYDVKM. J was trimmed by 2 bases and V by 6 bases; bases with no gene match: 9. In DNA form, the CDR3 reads TGTGCCAGCAGACCCCTGTCAGGGGGACAAGAGACCCAGTACTTC. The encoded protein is CASRPLSGGQETQYF.

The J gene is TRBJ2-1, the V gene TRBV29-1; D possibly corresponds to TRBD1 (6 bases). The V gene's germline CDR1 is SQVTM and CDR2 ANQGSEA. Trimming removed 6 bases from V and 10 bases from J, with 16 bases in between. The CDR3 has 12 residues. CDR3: CSVRDTPGEQFF. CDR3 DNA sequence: TGCAGCGTCCGGGACACCCCCGGGGAGCAGTTCTTC.

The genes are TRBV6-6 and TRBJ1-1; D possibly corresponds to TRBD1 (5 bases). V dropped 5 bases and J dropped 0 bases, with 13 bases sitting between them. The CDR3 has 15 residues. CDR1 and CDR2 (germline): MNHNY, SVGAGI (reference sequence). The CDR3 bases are TGTGCCAGCAGTCTACACAGGTCCATGAACACTGAAGCTTTCTTT. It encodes CASSLHRSMNTEAFF.

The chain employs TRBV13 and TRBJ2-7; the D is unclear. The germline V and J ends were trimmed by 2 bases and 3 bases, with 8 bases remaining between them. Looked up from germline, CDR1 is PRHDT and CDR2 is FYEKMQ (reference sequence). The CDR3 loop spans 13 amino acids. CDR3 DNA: TGTGCCAGCAGCTTATTAACTGACTACGAGCAGTACTTC. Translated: CASSLLTDYEQYF. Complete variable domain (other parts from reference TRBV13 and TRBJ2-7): AAGVIQSPRHLIKEKRETATLKCYPIPRHDTVYWYQQGPGQDPQFLISFYEKMQSDKGSIPDRFSAQQFSDYHSELNMSSLELGDSALYFCASSLLTDYEQYFGPGTRLTVT.

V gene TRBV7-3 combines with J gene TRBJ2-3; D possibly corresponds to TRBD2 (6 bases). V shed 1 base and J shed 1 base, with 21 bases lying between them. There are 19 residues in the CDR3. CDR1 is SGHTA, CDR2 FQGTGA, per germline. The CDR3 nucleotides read TGTGCCAGCAGCTTAAACCCCGGAGGGGCGAGCACTGGCACAGATACGCAGTATTTT. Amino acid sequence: CASSLNPGGASTGTDTQYF.